This TCR beta chain stems from a study of radiotherapy plus CTLA-4 blockade in lung cancer. Study-level background: Overall, roughly 17% of patients showed an objective response, while about 30% attained disease control. The study's findings and limits: Reportedly, early blood T cell clone dynamics best predicted response, with interferon-beta. Radiotherapy plus ipilimumab was followed by expansion in blood of tumor-derived TCR clones.

Chemo-refractory metastatic non-small-cell lung cancer patients received focal radiation with ipilimumab CTLA-4 blockade. Only in-frame clones appear in the TCRdb table, and some are missing; sequencing was by immunoSEQ multiplex PCR. Among tens of thousands of clones listed, around nine tenths were seen once. In regard to this clone: Its cognate antigen is unknown.

The receptor was derived from a human donor with non-small cell lung cancer that progressed on radiotherapy plus ipilimumab. This specimen was peripheral blood, taken from a patient treated with radiotherapy plus ipilimumab.

CDR3 in DNA: TGTGCCAGCAGCGTAGGTCGGGGACACAAGAACACCGGGGAGCTGTTTTTT. Translating gives CASSVGRGHKNTGELFF. This chain joins TRBV9 and TRBJ2-2; D is possibly TRBD1 (6 bases). CDR3 length equals 17 residues. V lost 0 bases to trimming and J lost 1 base, with 13 bases between them. Germline-derived CDR1 and CDR2 are SGDLS and YYNGEE.